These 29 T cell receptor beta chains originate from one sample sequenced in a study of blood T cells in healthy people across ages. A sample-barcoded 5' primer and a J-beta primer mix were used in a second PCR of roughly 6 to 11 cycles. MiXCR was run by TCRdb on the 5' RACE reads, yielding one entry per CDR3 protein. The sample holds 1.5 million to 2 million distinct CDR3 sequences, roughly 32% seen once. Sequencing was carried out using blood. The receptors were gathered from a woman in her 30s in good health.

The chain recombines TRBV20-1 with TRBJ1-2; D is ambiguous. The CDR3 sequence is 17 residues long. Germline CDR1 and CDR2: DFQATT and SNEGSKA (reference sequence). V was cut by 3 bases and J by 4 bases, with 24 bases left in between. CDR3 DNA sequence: TGCAGTGCTAGGATTCGGACCACGGGCAGCGAAGTCTATGGCTACACCTTC. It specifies CSARIRTTGSEVYGYTF.

The CDR3 loop reads CATSLGGTGNEKLFF. CDR3 coding DNA: TGTGCCACAAGCCTTGGGGGCACAGGTAATGAAAAACTGTTTTTT. The V gene is TRBV10-3, the J gene TRBJ1-4; tentative D call: TRBD1 (6 bases). V dropped 10 bases and J dropped 4 bases, with 19 bases sitting between them. This CDR3 is built from 15 residues. Germline CDR1 is ENHRY and CDR2 is SYGVKD.

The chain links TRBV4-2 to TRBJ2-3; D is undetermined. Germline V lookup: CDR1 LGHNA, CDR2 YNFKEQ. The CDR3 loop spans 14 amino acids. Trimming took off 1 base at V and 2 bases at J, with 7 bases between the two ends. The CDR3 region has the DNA TGTGCCAGCAGCCAAGGAGATCACACAGATACGCAGTATTTT. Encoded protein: CASSQGDHTDTQYF.

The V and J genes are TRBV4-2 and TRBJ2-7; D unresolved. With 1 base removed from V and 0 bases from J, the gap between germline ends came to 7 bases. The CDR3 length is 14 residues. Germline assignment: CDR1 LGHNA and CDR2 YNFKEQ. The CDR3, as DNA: TGTGCCAGCAGCCAAGCTCAGGTCTCCTACGAGCAGTACTTC. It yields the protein CASSQAQVSYEQYF.

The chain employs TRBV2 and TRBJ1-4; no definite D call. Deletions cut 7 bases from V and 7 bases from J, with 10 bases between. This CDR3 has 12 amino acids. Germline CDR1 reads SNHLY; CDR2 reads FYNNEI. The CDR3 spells CASMREFEKLFF. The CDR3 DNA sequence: TGTGCCAGCATGCGGGAATTTGAAAAACTGTTTTTT.

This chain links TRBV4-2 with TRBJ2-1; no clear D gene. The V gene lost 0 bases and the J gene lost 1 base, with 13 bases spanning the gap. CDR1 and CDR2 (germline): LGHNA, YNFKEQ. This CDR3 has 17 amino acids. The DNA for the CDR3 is TGTGCCAGCAGCCAAGATAAGGCTACTTATTCCTACAATGAGCAGTTCTTC. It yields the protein CASSQDKATYSYNEQFF.

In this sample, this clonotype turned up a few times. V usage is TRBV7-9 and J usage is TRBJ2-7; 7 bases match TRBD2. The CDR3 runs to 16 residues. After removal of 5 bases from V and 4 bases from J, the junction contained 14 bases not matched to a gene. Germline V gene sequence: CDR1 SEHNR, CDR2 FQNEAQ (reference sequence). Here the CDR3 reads CASSRPHGGGSYEQYF. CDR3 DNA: TGTGCCAGCAGCCGCCCGCACGGCGGGGGATCGTACGAGCAGTACTTC.

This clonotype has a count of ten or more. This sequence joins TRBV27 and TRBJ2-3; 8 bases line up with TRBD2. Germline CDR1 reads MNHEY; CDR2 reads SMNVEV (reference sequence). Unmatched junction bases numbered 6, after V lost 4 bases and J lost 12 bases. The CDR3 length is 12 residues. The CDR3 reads CASSSLRGGQYF. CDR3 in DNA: TGTGCCAGCAGTTCCCTACGGGGGGGTCAGTATTTT.

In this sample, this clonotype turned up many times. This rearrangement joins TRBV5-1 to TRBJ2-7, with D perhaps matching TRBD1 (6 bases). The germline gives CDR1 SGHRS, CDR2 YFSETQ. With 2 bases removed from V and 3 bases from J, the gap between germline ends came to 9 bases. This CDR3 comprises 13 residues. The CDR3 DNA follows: TGCGCCAGCAGCTTACGGACAGACTACGAGCAGTACTTC. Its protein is CASSLRTDYEQYF.

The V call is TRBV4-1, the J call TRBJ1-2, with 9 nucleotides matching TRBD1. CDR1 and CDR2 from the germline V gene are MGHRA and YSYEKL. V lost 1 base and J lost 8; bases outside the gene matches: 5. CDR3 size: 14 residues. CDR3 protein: CASSQAGQGNGYTF. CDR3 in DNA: TGCGCCAGCAGCCAAGCGGGACAGGGCAACGGCTACACCTTC.

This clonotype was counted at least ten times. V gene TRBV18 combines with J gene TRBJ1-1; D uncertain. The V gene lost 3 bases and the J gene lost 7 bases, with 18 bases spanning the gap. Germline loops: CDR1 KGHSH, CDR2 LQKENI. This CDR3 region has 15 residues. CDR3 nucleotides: TGTGCCAGCTCACCCCTGACCGGGCAAGACTTTGAAGCTTTCTTT. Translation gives CASSPLTGQDFEAFF.

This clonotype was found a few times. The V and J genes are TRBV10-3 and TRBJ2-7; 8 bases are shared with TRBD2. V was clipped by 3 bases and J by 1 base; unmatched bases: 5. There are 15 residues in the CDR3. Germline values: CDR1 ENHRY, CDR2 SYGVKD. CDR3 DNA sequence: TGTGCCATCAGTGATTGGACTAGCCCGTCCTACGAGCAGTACTTC. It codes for CAISDWTSPSYEQYF.

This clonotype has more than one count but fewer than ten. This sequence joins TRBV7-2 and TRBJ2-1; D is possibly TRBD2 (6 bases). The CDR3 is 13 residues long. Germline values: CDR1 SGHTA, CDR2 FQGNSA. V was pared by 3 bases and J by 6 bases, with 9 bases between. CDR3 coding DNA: TGTGCCAGCAGCTTTGGGACTTTCAATGAGCAGTTCTTC. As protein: CASSFGTFNEQFF. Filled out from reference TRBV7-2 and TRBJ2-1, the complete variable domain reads GAGVSQSPSNKVTEKGKDVELRCDPISGHTALYWYRQSLGQGLEFLIYFQGNSAPDKSGLPSDRFSAERTGGSVSTLTIQRTQQEDSAVYLCASSFGTFNEQFFGPGTRLTVL.

The CDR3 reads CATHRGEQETQYF. The CDR3 DNA follows: TGTGCCACCCACCGGGGGGAACAAGAGACCCAGTACTTC. This rearrangement joins TRBV2 to TRBJ2-5, with 7 bases identical to TRBD2. V shed 10 bases and J 2 bases; nucleotides not matched to a gene: 7. Germline lookup yields CDR1 SNHLY and CDR2 FYNNEI. This CDR3 is built from 13 residues.

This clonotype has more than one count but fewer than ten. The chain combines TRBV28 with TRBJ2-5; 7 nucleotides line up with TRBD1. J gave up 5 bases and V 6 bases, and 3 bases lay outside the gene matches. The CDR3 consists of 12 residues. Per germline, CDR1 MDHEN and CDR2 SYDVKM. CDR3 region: CASSHRGETQYF. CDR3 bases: TGTGCCAGCAGCCACAGGGGTGAGACCCAGTACTTC.

The CDR3 loop reads CASSTDGTYHTQYF. CDR3 coding DNA: TGCGCCAGCAGCACGGACGGAACCTACCATACGCAGTATTTT. The rearrangement joins TRBV5-1 to TRBJ2-3; D not certain. Per germline, CDR1 SGHRS and CDR2 YFSETQ. Trimming removed 4 bases at V and 7 bases at J, with 16 bases between. The length of the CDR3 is 14 residues.

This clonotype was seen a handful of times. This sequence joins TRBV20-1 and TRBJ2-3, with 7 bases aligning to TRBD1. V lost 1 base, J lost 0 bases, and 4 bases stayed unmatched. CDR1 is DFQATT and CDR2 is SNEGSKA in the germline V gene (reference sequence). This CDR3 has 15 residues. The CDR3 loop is CSARVRGYSTDTQYF. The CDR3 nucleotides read TGCAGTGCTAGAGTCAGGGGGTACAGCACAGATACGCAGTATTTT.

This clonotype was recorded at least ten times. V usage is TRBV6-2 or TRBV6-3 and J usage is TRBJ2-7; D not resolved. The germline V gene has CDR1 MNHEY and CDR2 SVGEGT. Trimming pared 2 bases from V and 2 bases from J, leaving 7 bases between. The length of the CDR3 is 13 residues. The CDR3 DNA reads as TGTGCCAGCAGTTACGCTGGGACCTACGAGCAGTACTTC. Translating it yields CASSYAGTYEQYF.

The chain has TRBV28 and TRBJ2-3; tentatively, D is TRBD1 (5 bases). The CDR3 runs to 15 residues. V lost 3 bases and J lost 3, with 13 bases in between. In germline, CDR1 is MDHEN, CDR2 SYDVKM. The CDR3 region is CASSFVAGLTDTQYF. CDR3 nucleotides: TGTGCCAGCAGTTTCGTGGCAGGGTTGACAGATACGCAGTATTTT. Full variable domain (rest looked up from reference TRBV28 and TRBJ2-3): DVKVTQSSRYLVKRTGEKVFLECVQDMDHENMFWYRQDPGLGLRLIYFSYDVKMKEKGDIPEGYSVSREKKERFSLILESASTNQTSMYLCASSFVAGLTDTQYFGPGTRLTVL.

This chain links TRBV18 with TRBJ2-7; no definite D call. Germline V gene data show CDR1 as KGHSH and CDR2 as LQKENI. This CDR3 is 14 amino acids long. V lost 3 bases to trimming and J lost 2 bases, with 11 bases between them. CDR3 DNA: TGTGCCAGCTCACCGCAGCACAAGCCCTACGAGCAGTACTTC. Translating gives CASSPQHKPYEQYF.

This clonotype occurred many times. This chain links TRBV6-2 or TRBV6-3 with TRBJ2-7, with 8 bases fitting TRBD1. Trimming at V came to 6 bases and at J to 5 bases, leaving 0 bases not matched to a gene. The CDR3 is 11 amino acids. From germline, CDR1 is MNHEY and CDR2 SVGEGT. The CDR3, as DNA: TGTGCCAGCAGCAGGGGGCACGAGCAGTACTTC. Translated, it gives CASSRGHEQYF.

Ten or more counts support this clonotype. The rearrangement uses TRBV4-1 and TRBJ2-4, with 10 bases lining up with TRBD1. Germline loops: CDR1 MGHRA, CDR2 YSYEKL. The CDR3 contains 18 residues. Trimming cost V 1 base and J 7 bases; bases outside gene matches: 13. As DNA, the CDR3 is TGCGCCAGCAGCCAAGGCCCGGGACAGGGGCGAATGAAGAACATTCAGTACTTC. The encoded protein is CASSQGPGQGRMKNIQYF.

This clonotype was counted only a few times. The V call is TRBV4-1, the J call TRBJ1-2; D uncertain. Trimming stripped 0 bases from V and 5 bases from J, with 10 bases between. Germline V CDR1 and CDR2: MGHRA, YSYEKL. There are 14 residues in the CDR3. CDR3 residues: CASSQEVRQYGYTF. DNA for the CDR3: TGCGCCAGCAGCCAAGAGGTCAGGCAGTATGGCTACACCTTC.

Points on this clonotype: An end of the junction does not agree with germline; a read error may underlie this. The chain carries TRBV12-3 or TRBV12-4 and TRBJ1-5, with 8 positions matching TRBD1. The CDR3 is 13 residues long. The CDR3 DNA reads TGTGCCAGCGGCGGACAGGGCAATCAGCTCCAGCATTTT. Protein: CASGGQGNQLQHF.

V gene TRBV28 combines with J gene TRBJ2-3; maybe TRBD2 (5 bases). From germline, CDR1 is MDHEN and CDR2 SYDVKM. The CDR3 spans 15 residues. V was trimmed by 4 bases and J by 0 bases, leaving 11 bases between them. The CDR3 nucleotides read TGTGCCAGCAGTTCGCCGCCGGGGAGCACAGATACGCAGTATTTT. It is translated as CASSSPPGSTDTQYF.

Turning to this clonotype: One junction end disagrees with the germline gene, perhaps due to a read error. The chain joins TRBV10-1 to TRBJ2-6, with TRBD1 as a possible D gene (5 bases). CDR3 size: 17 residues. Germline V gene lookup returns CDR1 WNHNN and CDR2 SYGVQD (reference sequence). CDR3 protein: CASSEPNKGCGANVRTF. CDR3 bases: TGCGCCAGCAGTGAGCCAAACAAAGGCTGTGGGGCCAACGTCCGGACTTTC.

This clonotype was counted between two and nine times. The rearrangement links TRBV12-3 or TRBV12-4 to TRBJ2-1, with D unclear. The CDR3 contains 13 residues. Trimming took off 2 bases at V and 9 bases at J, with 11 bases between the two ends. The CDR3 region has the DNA TGTGCCAGCAGTTTAATATCCGGGTCTGAGCAGTTCTTC. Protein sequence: CASSLISGSEQFF.

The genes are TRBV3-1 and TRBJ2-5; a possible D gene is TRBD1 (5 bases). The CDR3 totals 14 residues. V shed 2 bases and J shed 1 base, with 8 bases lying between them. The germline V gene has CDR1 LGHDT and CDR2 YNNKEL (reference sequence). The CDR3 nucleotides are TGTGCCAGCAGCCAACAGGGTATCCAAGAGACCCAGTACTTC. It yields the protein CASSQQGIQETQYF.

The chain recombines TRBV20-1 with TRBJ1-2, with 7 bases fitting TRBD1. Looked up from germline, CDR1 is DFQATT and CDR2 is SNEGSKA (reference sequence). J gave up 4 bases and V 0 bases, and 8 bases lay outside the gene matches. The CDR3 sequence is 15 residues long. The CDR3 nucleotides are TGCAGTGCTAGAGATACTAAAGGGGGCTTCTATGGCTACACCTTC. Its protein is CSARDTKGGFYGYTF.